This is a list of T cell receptor beta chains from one sample in a study of T-cell reconstitution after alpha-beta-depleted transplantation in children. TCRdb used MiXCR to reprocess the PCR reads, holding one entry per CDR3 protein. In the table there are 350,000 to 500,000 distinct CDR3 sequences, 43% of which are singletons. Sequences were derived from PBMCs, sampled before TCRalphabeta/CD19-depleted stem cell transplant. The receptors shown here come from a girl aged 2-10 years with aplastic anemia, due to receive a stem cell transplant. Each CDR3 is given with its conserved first and last residue. A D gene is named only where the DNA matches it firmly. A row's size may be missing; if present it is once, few, many or a size class.

size: -
D: -
J: TRBJ2-2
V: TRBV29-1
CDR3: CSVEWASSHTGELFF
DNA: TGCAGCGTTGAATGGGCTAGCAGTCACACCGGGGAGCTGTTTTTT

size: many
D: TRBD2
J: TRBJ2-5
V: TRBV5-6
CDR3: CASSLLAGHKGGKTQYF
DNA: TGTGCCAGCAGCTTGCTAGCGGGACACAAAGGTGGGAAGACCCAGTACTTC

size: few
D: TRBD2
J: TRBJ2-1
V: TRBV28
CDR3: CASSLTSGGSYNEQFF
DNA: TGTGCCAGCAGTTTGACTAGCGGGGGCTCCTACAATGAGCAGTTCTTC

size: many
D: TRBD1
J: TRBJ2-3
V: TRBV27
CDR3: CASSLLRQGDLDTQYF
DNA: TGTGCCAGCAGTTTATTGCGACAGGGTGATTTGGATACGCAGTATTTT

size: -
D: -
J: TRBJ2-1
V: TRBV5-8
CDR3: CASSTRVGAGEQFF
DNA: TGTGCCAGCAGCACAAGAGTGGGGGCAGGGGAGCAGTTCTTC

size: few
D: -
J: TRBJ1-2
V: TRBV18
CDR3: CASSPGAGTNYGYTF
DNA: TGTGCCAGCTCACCAGGTGCGGGGACTAACTATGGCTACACCTTC

size: many
D: TRBD2
J: TRBJ2-1
V: TRBV12-3/TRBV12-4
CDR3: CASSILAGVSYNEQFF
DNA: TGTGCCAGCAGTATCTTAGCGGGAGTCTCCTACAATGAGCAGTTCTTC

size: -
D: -
J: TRBJ1-1
V: TRBV12-3/TRBV12-4
CDR3: CASLSWGLAEAFF
DNA: TGTGCCAGCCTCTCGTGGGGTTTGGCTGAAGCTTTCTTT

size: -
D: TRBD2
J: TRBJ2-1
V: TRBV9
CDR3: CASSVEGETSGTRNYNEQFF
DNA: TGTGCCAGCAGCGTAGAGGGCGAGACTAGCGGGACCAGAAATTACAATGAGCAGTTCTTC

size: -
D: TRBD2
J: TRBJ2-1
V: TRBV27
CDR3: CASRSAGGLYNEQFF
DNA: TGTGCCAGCAGATCAGCGGGGGGGCTATACAATGAGCAGTTCTTC

size: -
D: TRBD2
J: TRBJ2-1
V: TRBV20-1
CDR3: CSVAGETIEQFF
DNA: TGCAGTGTAGCGGGAGAGACCATCGAGCAGTTCTTC

size: -
D: TRBD1
J: TRBJ2-2
V: TRBV20-1
CDR3: CSARDRTGGGTGELFF
DNA: TGCAGTGCTAGAGATCGGACAGGGGGAGGCACCGGGGAGCTGTTTTTT

size: few
D: TRBD1
J: TRBJ2-3
V: TRBV5-1
CDR3: CASSSGTGGRHF
DNA: TGCGCCAGCAGCTCTGGGACAGGGGGAAGGCATTTT

size: many
D: -
J: TRBJ2-5
V: TRBV18
CDR3: CASSLGLQETQYF
DNA: TGCGCCAGCAGCCTCGGGCTTCAAGAGACCCAGTACTTC

size: -
D: -
J: TRBJ2-1
V: TRBV28
CDR3: CASSASWDGDNEQFF
DNA: TGTGCCAGCAGTGCATCGTGGGACGGGGACAATGAGCAGTTCTTC

size: -
D: -
J: TRBJ1-3
V: TRBV12-3/TRBV12-4
CDR3: CATSVISGNTIYF
DNA: TGTGCCACCAGCGTCATCTCTGGAAACACCATATATTTT

size: -
D: -
J: TRBJ2-3
V: TRBV11-2
CDR3: CASSLGPWRRTDTQYF
DNA: TGTGCCAGCAGCTTAGGGCCCTGGCGGCGTACAGATACGCAGTATTTT

size: -
D: TRBD1
J: TRBJ2-5
V: TRBV15
CDR3: CATSWNRGNEETQYF
DNA: TGTGCCACCAGCTGGAACAGGGGTAATGAAGAGACCCAGTACTTC

size: many
D: -
J: TRBJ2-1
V: TRBV15
CDR3: CATSRGARAEQFF
DNA: TGTGCCACCAGCAGGGGTGCTAGGGCTGAGCAGTTCTTC

size: once
D: -
J: TRBJ1-3
V: TRBV5-1
CDR3: CASSSLSSGNTIYF
DNA: TGCGCCAGCAGCTCCTTAAGCTCTGGAAACACCATATATTTT

size: many
D: TRBD2
J: TRBJ2-5
V: TRBV12-3/TRBV12-4
CDR3: CASSLRGLAGAETQYF
DNA: TGTGCCAGCAGTTTAAGGGGGCTAGCGGGAGCCGAGACCCAGTACTTC

size: few
D: -
J: TRBJ2-5
V: TRBV25-1
CDR3: CASSDPGEAQYF
DNA: TGTGCCAGCAGTGATCCAGGGGAGGCCCAGTACTTC

size: many
D: TRBD2
J: TRBJ2-1
V: TRBV12-3/TRBV12-4
CDR3: CASSSRTSGRRWEQFF
DNA: TGTGCCAGCAGTTCGAGGACTAGCGGCCGTCGCTGGGAGCAGTTCTTC

size: few
D: -
J: TRBJ2-5
V: TRBV20-1
CDR3: CSARGPLGPWGETQYF
DNA: TGCAGTGCTAGAGGCCCACTGGGACCCTGGGGGGAGACCCAGTACTTC

size: many
D: -
J: TRBJ2-3
V: TRBV3-1
CDR3: CASSLLRADTQYF
DNA: TGTGCCAGCAGCCTCCTACGAGCAGATACGCAGTATTTT

size: many
D: TRBD2
J: TRBJ2-1
V: TRBV3-1
CDR3: CASSSRLLAGPYEQFF
DNA: TGTGCCAGCAGCTCCCGCCTACTAGCGGGGCCATATGAGCAGTTCTTC

size: -
D: TRBD1
J: TRBJ2-1
V: TRBV28
CDR3: CASSPRDSRTYNEQFF
DNA: TGTGCCAGCAGTCCCCGGGACAGCCGAACCTACAATGAGCAGTTCTTC